Below, 32 T cell receptor beta chains from the same sample are listed, as sequenced in a study of control samples from healthy donors and cancer patients. Only in-frame clones appear in the TCRdb table, and some are missing; sequencing was by immunoSEQ multiplex PCR. Seen here are 170,000 or so clones, 90% observed once, and the top ten hold roughly 1.5%. The sequenced sample was blood. The receptors derive from a woman aged 50 to 60 in good health.

The chain joins TRBV6-2 or TRBV6-3 to TRBJ1-1; D not resolved. V dropped 2 bases and J dropped 5 bases, with 6 bases sitting between them. Looked up from germline, CDR1 is MNHEY and CDR2 is SVGEGT. The CDR3 is made up of 12 amino acids. The DNA of the CDR3 is TGTGCCAGCAGTTACCAGGTTACTGAAGCTTTCTTT. Translating gives CASSYQVTEAFF.

This clone was counted once. The V gene is TRBV27, the J gene TRBJ2-3; D not certain. Looked up from germline, CDR1 is MNHEY and CDR2 is SMNVEV (reference sequence). The CDR3 runs to 13 residues. V shed 5 bases and J shed 7 bases, with 13 bases lying between them. Written as DNA, the CDR3 is TGTGCCAGCAGTCCCTCTATAGGGAATACGCAGTATTTT. Residues: CASSPSIGNTQYF.

The V gene is TRBV7-2, the J gene TRBJ2-7; D perhaps matches TRBD2 (5 bases). The CDR3 runs 14 residues. With 5 bases removed from V and 9 bases from J, the gap between germline ends came to 20 bases. Germline V gene lookup returns CDR1 SGHTA and CDR2 FQGNSA. CDR3 sequence: CASSPGQAASGQYF. CDR3 DNA: TGTGCCAGCAGCCCGGGCCAAGCGGCGTCCGGGCAGTACTTC. Supplemented by reference TRBV7-2 and TRBJ2-7, the full variable domain reads GAGVSQSPSNKVTEKGKDVELRCDPISGHTALYWYRQSLGQGLEFLIYFQGNSAPDKSGLPSDRFSAERTGGSVSTLTIQRTQQEDSAVYLCASSPGQAASGQYFGPGTRLTVT.

The rearrangement uses TRBV12-3 or TRBV12-4 and TRBJ2-2; D is unclear. V was shortened by 1 base and J by 6 bases, with 6 bases between the two germline ends. This CDR3 spans 13 amino acids. CDR3 in amino acids: CASSLGSPGELFF. The CDR3 nucleotides read TGTGCCAGCAGTTTAGGGTCCCCCGGGGAGCTGTTTTTT.

The chain combines TRBV11-3 with TRBJ1-6; D gene uncertain. V gave up 4 bases and J gave up 6 bases, with 7 bases separating them. Germline V CDR1 and CDR2: SGHNT, YENEEA. CDR3 length: 13 amino acids. The CDR3 sequence: CASSSFPNSPLHF. Here the CDR3 DNA reads TGTGCCAGCAGCTCCTTCCCTAATTCACCCCTCCACTTT.

This rearrangement joins TRBV5-1 to TRBJ1-2; D is uncertain. Germline V CDR1 and CDR2: SGHRS, YFSETQ. The CDR3 is made up of 14 amino acids. V lost 3 bases to trimming and J lost 5 bases, with 14 bases between them. As DNA, the CDR3 is TGCGCCAGCAGCTCCGAGATCACCAAATATGGCTACACCTTC. Translating it yields CASSSEITKYGYTF.

The chain couples TRBV27 to TRBJ2-7; unclear D gene. V lost 3 bases and J lost 6, with 15 bases in between. Germline CDR1 and CDR2: MNHEY and SMNVEV (reference sequence). The length of the CDR3 is 14 residues. This CDR3 reads CASSFGWYVGEQYF. In DNA, the CDR3 is TGTGCCAGCAGTTTTGGTTGGTATGTGGGCGAGCAGTACTTC.

V usage is TRBV5-1 and J usage is TRBJ1-2; TRBD1 aligns across 9 bases. Looked up from germline, CDR1 is SGHRS and CDR2 is YFSETQ. This CDR3 is 15 amino acids long. Unmatched junction bases numbered 8, after V lost 4 bases and J lost 4 bases. This CDR3 reads CASSLRDRVTYGYTF. In nucleotides, the CDR3 is TGCGCCAGCAGCCTACGGGACAGGGTTACCTATGGCTACACCTTC.

This chain links TRBV6-2 or TRBV6-3 with TRBJ1-1, with TRBD1 matching over 9 bases. The CDR3 has 13 residues. CDR1 is MNHEY and CDR2 is SVGEGT in the germline V gene. The V gene end was trimmed by 3 bases and the J gene end by 7 bases; junction bases not matched to a gene: 3. CDR3 residues: CASSYGGQGEAFF. The CDR3 bases are TGTGCCAGCAGTTATGGGGGACAGGGTGAAGCTTTCTTT.

J is TRBJ2-2 and V is TRBV27, with 8 bases fitting TRBD2. The germline V gene encodes CDR1 MNHEY and CDR2 SMNVEV (reference sequence). V trimming: 5 bases; J trimming: 5 bases; junction bases outside the gene matches: 7. The CDR3 extends over 15 amino acids. CDR3 in DNA: TGTGCCAGCAGTCAAGCGGGAGTAGGAACCGGGGAGCTGTTTTTT. This encodes CASSQAGVGTGELFF.

The chain links TRBV20-1 to TRBJ2-5; D unclear. The CDR3 loop spans 11 amino acids. Germline-derived CDR1 and CDR2 are DFQATT and SNEGSKA (reference sequence). Trimming cost V 8 bases and J 5 bases, with 12 bases left between them. The DNA for the CDR3 is TGCAGTCCTCGCCAGGCGGAGACCCAGTACTTC. It specifies CSPRQAETQYF.

The chain carries TRBV6-2 or TRBV6-3 and TRBJ2-1; 9 nucleotides align to TRBD2. The V segment lost 5 bases and the J segment 4 bases; nucleotides outside the gene matches: 9. Germline CDR1 is MNHEY and CDR2 is SVGEGT. The CDR3 length is 16 residues. The CDR3 nucleotides are TGTGCCAGCAGTCCCTTACCGGGACTAGCTTACAATGAGCAGTTCTTC. Protein product: CASSPLPGLAYNEQFF.

The rearrangement links TRBV6-5 to TRBJ2-2; 8 bases align to TRBD2. Germline CDR1 MNHEY, CDR2 SVGAGI. CDR3 size: 12 residues. V lost 7 bases, J lost 6 bases, and 1 base stayed unmatched. As DNA, the CDR3 is TGTGCCAGCACGGGGGGGCCCGGGGAGCTGTTTTTT. It is translated as CASTGGPGELFF.

This sequence joins TRBV7-2 and TRBJ1-5; D is possibly TRBD1 (6 bases). Germline V lookup: CDR1 SGHTA, CDR2 FQGNSA. The V end was cut by 5 bases, the J end by 7 bases, with 21 bases between. The CDR3 spans 16 residues. The CDR3 DNA reads TGTGCCAGCAGCGCGCATTCGGACAGCCGGGGGCAGCCCCAGCATTTT. This gives the protein CASSAHSDSRGQPQHF.

The chain has TRBV9 and TRBJ2-5, with D possibly matching TRBD1 (5 bases). The CDR3 length is 16 residues. Germline values: CDR1 SGDLS, CDR2 YYNGEE. Deletions cut 0 bases from V and 3 bases from J, with 15 bases between. This CDR3 is CASSVEGAPPKETQYF. The CDR3 nucleotides are TGTGCCAGCAGCGTAGAAGGGGCCCCGCCCAAAGAGACCCAGTACTTC.

The rearrangement joins TRBV19 to TRBJ1-1, with 9 bases that match TRBD1. The CDR3 sequence is 14 residues long. V lost 4 bases, J lost 1 base, and 1 base stayed unmatched. Per the germline V gene, CDR1 is LNHDA and CDR2 is SQIVND (reference sequence). DNA for the CDR3: TGTGCCAGTAGTACGGGACAGGGGAACACTGAAGCTTTCTTT. It codes for CASSTGQGNTEAFF. The complete variable domain, with remaining parts taken from reference TRBV19 and TRBJ1-1, reads DGGITQSPKYLFRKEGQNVTLSCEQNLNHDAMYWYRQDPGQGLRLIYYSQIVNDFQKGDIAEGYSVSREKKESFPLTVTSAQKNPTAFYLCASSTGQGNTEAFFGQGTRLTVV.

CDR3 nucleotides: TGTGCCAGTACCGTAGCGGGAGTCAGCACAGATACGCAGTATTTT. It is translated as CASTVAGVSTDTQYF. The J gene is TRBJ2-3, the V gene TRBV19; 9 bases map to TRBD2. Germline values: CDR1 LNHDA, CDR2 SQIVND (reference sequence). J lost 0 bases, V lost 7 bases, and 5 bases had no gene match. The CDR3 contains 15 residues.

V and J are TRBV15 and TRBJ1-1, with TRBD1 matching 8 bases. The CDR3 loop spans 14 amino acids. Germline CDR1 LNHNV, CDR2 YYDKDF (reference sequence). Losses at the gene ends were 6 bases for V and 4 bases for J; bases not matched to a gene: 7. CDR3 DNA: TGTGCCACCAGATATGACAGGGGACGCACTGAAGCTTTCTTT. Translated: CATRYDRGRTEAFF.

The gene calls are TRBV6-5 and TRBJ1-1; D remains unclear. This CDR3 has 13 residues. Germline loops: CDR1 MNHEY, CDR2 SVGAGI. V gave up 0 bases and J gave up 8 bases, with 10 bases separating them. The CDR3 here is CASSYSTGREAFF. The CDR3 DNA is TGTGCCAGCAGTTACTCGACCGGAAGAGAAGCTTTCTTT.

The chain employs TRBV28 and TRBJ1-1, with D perhaps TRBD1 (6 bases). This CDR3 spans 15 amino acids. Trimming pared 1 base from V and 0 bases from J, leaving 9 bases between. The germline V gene encodes CDR1 MDHEN and CDR2 SYDVKM. CDR3: CASSLFRDMNTEAFF. The DNA for the CDR3 is TGTGCCAGCAGTTTATTCCGGGACATGAACACTGAAGCTTTCTTT.

This chain uses TRBV30 with TRBJ2-1, with a possible D match to TRBD2 (6 bases). V shed 3 bases and J shed 7 bases, with 13 bases lying between them. CDR3 length equals 13 residues. Per germline, CDR1 GTSNPN and CDR2 SVGIG (reference sequence). For the CDR3, the DNA is TGTGCCTGGAGCGGGGGTGGGGGGAATGAGCAGTTCTTC. Translation gives CAWSGGGGNEQFF.

This sequence joins TRBV7-9 and TRBJ2-3; 10 nucleotides match TRBD2. Germline-derived CDR1 and CDR2 are SEHNR and FQNEAQ (reference sequence). This CDR3 spans 19 amino acids. The V segment lost 4 bases and the J segment 1 base; nucleotides outside the gene matches: 14. CDR3 DNA sequence: TGTGCCAGCAGCTCCATACCGGGACTAGCGACCAGACGCACAGATACGCAGTATTTT. It specifies CASSSIPGLATRRTDTQYF.

The gene calls are TRBV20-1 and TRBJ2-7; D gene unclear. The V and J ends lost 3 bases and 0 bases respectively, with 9 bases between them. This CDR3 has 13 amino acids. Germline V gene data show CDR1 as DFQATT and CDR2 as SNEGSKA (reference sequence). This CDR3 is CSASGQNSYEQYF. The CDR3 DNA is TGCAGTGCTAGTGGCCAGAACTCCTACGAGCAGTACTTC.

The chain is built from TRBV2 and TRBJ1-1, with D unclear. This CDR3 is 11 amino acids long. The germline V gene has CDR1 SNHLY and CDR2 FYNNEI. Trimming removed 7 bases at V and 10 bases at J, with 13 bases between. The CDR3 nucleotides are TGTGCCAGCACTCTCGGGTGGGGAGCTTTCTTT. This codes for CASTLGWGAFF.

The genes are TRBV7-2 and TRBJ1-1, with D possibly being TRBD1 (5 bases). CDR1 is SGHTA and CDR2 is FQGNSA in the germline V gene. V was pared by 2 bases and J by 3 bases, with 16 bases between. The CDR3 has 16 residues. The CDR3 bases are TGTGCCAGCAGCTTAAGGTTGGGGCGGGGCCACACTGAAGCTTTCTTT. Its translation is CASSLRLGRGHTEAFF.

The genes are TRBV11-1 and TRBJ1-2; no firm D call. Trimming shortened V by 2 bases and J by 4 bases, and 5 bases separated the two germline ends. The germline gives CDR1 SGHAT, CDR2 FQDESV (reference sequence). This CDR3 spans 12 amino acids. Here the CDR3 DNA reads TGTGCCAGCAGCTTAAACACCTATGGCTACACCTTC. Translation: CASSLNTYGYTF.

This clone was recorded once. The genes are TRBV23-1 and TRBJ1-2, with a tentative D call TRBD1 (5 bases). TRBV23-1 is marked as an open reading frame, function uncertain. CDR3 length equals 13 residues. V was clipped by 8 bases and J by 7 bases, with 17 bases between them. CDR3 sequence reads: CASRWGRGSGYTF. In DNA, the CDR3 is TGCGCCAGCCGATGGGGGAGAGGGAGTGGCTACACCTTC.

The V gene is TRBV3-1 (or the pseudogene TRBV3-2), the J gene TRBJ2-3; 12 bases line up with TRBD2. Germline V gene data show CDR1 as LGHDT and CDR2 as YNNKEL (reference sequence). V was pared by 6 bases and J by 7 bases, with 8 bases of the junction left unmatched. The CDR3 spans 15 residues. The CDR3 loop is CASSKLAGGLNTQYF. Written as DNA, the CDR3 is TGTGCCAGCAGTAAACTAGCGGGAGGCTTAAATACGCAGTATTTT.

The J gene is TRBJ2-3, the V gene TRBV9; D is ambiguous. This CDR3 comprises 16 residues. CDR1 is SGDLS, CDR2 YYNGEE, per germline. V dropped 0 bases and J dropped 6 bases, with 17 bases sitting between them. CDR3 residues: CASSVGLSDAKDTQYF. DNA of the CDR3: TGTGCCAGCAGCGTAGGGCTGTCTGACGCGAAGGATACGCAGTATTTT.

This rearrangement joins TRBV5-1 to TRBJ1-1; the D is unclear. CDR3 size: 13 residues. CDR1 and CDR2 (germline): SGHRS, YFSETQ. Trimming took 0 bases from V and 9 from J, leaving 12 bases between them. The CDR3 loop reads CASSLAPDSKAFF. The CDR3 DNA follows: TGCGCCAGCAGCTTGGCGCCGGATTCAAAAGCTTTCTTT.

The chain has TRBV28 and TRBJ1-5, with 9 bases lining up with TRBD1. V lost 6 bases to trimming and J lost 6 bases; unmatched junction nucleotides: 6. CDR1 is MDHEN, CDR2 SYDVKM, per germline. The CDR3 spans 14 residues. CDR3 in amino acids: CASRSGQGVQPQHF. In DNA form, the CDR3 reads TGTGCCAGCAGATCGGGACAGGGAGTTCAGCCCCAGCATTTT.

This chain connects TRBV28 to TRBJ2-1; no firm D call. The CDR3 length is 15 residues. CDR1 MDHEN and CDR2 SYDVKM come from the germline V gene. Trimming took 2 bases from V and 2 from J, leaving 10 bases between them. The CDR3, as DNA: TGTGCCAGCAGTTTAATTGGCCGTCCCTACAATGAGCAGTTCTTC. This gives the protein CASSLIGRPYNEQFF.